What follows describes a single T cell receptor beta chain. There is no known antigen for this receptor. The record has no base qualities; no much larger clone is one base away. The sample has other DNA sequences that encode this CDR3 too. The cohort was made up of hundreds of healthy bone marrow donors. All cohort members were sampled while nominally healthy, although unrecorded immune exposures were likely present. The donor tested CMV seronegative and was one of the 352 seronegative cohort members. A peripheral blood sample was provided by each donor, and peripheral blood mononuclear cells were used for TCR beta sequencing. The Qiagen DNeasy Blood Extraction Kit was used to extract genomic DNA from the blood cell samples. These data belong to a study of cytomegalovirus exposure and HLA in healthy donors (dated by TCRdb to the late 2010s). For the wider study: An earlier analysis of more than 550 of the donors reported approximately 300 Gb of sequence data and 100 million to 120 million unique TCR beta sequences obtained from some 170 million T cells. In a later genetic analysis, genome-wide SNP genotypes for 398 of the 666 donors were used, and that subset was treated as a discovery cohort. The later analysis used no new phenotypic data to find candidate immune exposures, relying instead on TCR beta sequences and their occurrence across donors. Approximately 310 gigabases of sequencing data and approximately 80 million unique TCR sequences were included in an early release covering roughly 700 HLA-typed donors. An earlier analysis of about 620 of the donors applied high-throughput TCR beta sequencing to assess whether each TCR beta V gene segment acted as functional or pseudogenic. The study used immunosequencing to profile the T cell repertoires of hundreds of subjects and linked those repertoires to cytomegalovirus serostatus. Among the roughly 400 genotyped donors, around 81% belonged to the genetic ancestry cluster associated with self-reported Caucasian donors. All discovery cohort repertoires had been generated on a single sequencing platform. To predict cytomegalovirus infection status, the study brought together high-throughput TCR immunosequencing, statistical association of individual TCRs with disease status, and machine learning. Along with the approximately 650-subject first cohort, a separate validation cohort of over 90 different subjects was used. Four to six DR-DQ haplotypes were handled as single units for association and clustering because linkage in the cohort was strong. Typing coverage differed by locus: A, B, C, DRB1 and DQB1 were typed in about 629-640 donors, DQA1 in about 560, DPA1 in some 610, and DPB1 in 400 to 480. The study aimed to test whether signatures of past pathogen exposure could be identified by cataloging public T cell receptors. HLA typing covered class I and class II loci at four-digit resolution. Across 398 genotyped donors of the cohort, an average of approximately 240,000 unique TCR beta nucleotide sequences per donor were sequenced, and around 20% of those sequences were non-productive. Donor age, sex, ethnicity and CMV serostatus were compiled alongside the repertoire data. In a later analysis, previously published TCR beta repertoires from about 640 donors were re-analyzed and high-resolution HLA genotyping was added so that TCR occurrence patterns could be studied.

The CDR3 sequence holds 13 residues, the cysteine and phenylalanine included. CDR3 DNA only is kept here, 39 bases in frame from base 1. In the germline V gene, CDR1 corresponds to MDHEN and CDR2 to SYDVKM. Here V drops 7 bases and J drops 4 bases, and the junction holds 4 bases not matched to any gene. Summary of the overall study and its limitations: The cohort was sequenced for TCR beta chains only, and without alpha or paired-chain data the features that could be detected were limited. In the study, around 150 TCR beta chains were listed as associated with cytomegalovirus. Most TCR sequences were seen in very few donors, while some public TCRs were found in many individuals. Broadly in line with IMGT annotations, most TCR beta V segments showed up in productive rearrangements about 87% or about 30% of the time in an earlier analysis of approximately 600 of the donors. When HLA alleles, especially DR and DQ, strongly co-occurred, attributing TCR associations to individual alleles was difficult. At a false discovery rate of 0.05, a later analysis linked 16,000 or so TCR beta sequences to specific HLA alleles. Because some donors lacked HLA typing at each locus, the association tests relied only on the typed subset. In a later analysis, several top co-occurrence clusters were reported to appear linked to parvovirus B19, influenza, CMV and Epstein-Barr virus. A cluster of highly shared sequence variants was judged likely to represent a technical artifact of the sequencing pipeline. Most CMV-associated TCR beta chains appeared to be HLA-restricted in a later analysis, and the HLA associations seemed to be driven largely by CMV exposure. Roughly uniform sequencing depth across donors was assumed in presence/absence analyses, although this assumption may not hold. A further reported finding was that TCR beta sequences accurately predicted the HLA-A and HLA-B alleles for most subjects in the first cohort. A few of the identified cytomegalovirus-associated TCR beta chains were confirmed in vitro to be specific for cytomegalovirus antigens. About 17 rarely observed V segments, including chromosome 9 orphons, were excluded from the earlier analysis of several hundred of the donors because counts were too low. An association between a missense DCLRE1C variant and V-gene and J-gene trimming of TCR beta chains was found in a later genetic analysis and replicated in an independent cohort. The only immune exposure information available for the cohort was CMV serostatus. Some IMGT-functional V segments, including TRBV6-2 and TRBV6-3, could not be told apart with the 87-base-pair reads, so those segments were excluded. Compared with equally common non-associated chains, HLA-associated TCR beta chains in a later analysis were more clonally expanded and had lower generation probabilities. In both the original and validation cohorts, the classifier was reported to diagnose cytomegalovirus status with high specificity and sensitivity. According to a later genetic analysis, donors in an Asian-associated ancestry cluster had fewer N-insertions in productive TCRs than the approximately 690-donor mean. Linkage disequilibrium might explain the correlated functional status among segregating V segments, but an unknown experimental factor could not be ruled out. It was suggested by the authors that the approach could potentially be generalized to other disease states and immunological phenotypes. In a later analysis, TCR association rates were found to vary across HLA loci, with the most associated TCRs seen for DRB1 alleles and the fewest for HLA-C alleles.

The library was obtained by the immunoSEQ multiplex PCR assay. A mixture of 60 forward primers for TCR Vbeta segments and 13 reverse primers for TCR Jbeta segments was used in the multiplex PCR. The CDR3 region of rearranged TCR beta genes was amplified from genomic DNA by a multiplex PCR assay. The Illumina HiSeq System was used to sequence the amplified TCR beta libraries as 87-base-pair reads. The authors' analysis ran thus. A later analysis counted around 72 million unique TCR beta chains across the 600 to 850 repertoires, and 9.5 million to 11 million of these chains were shared by at least two donors. Raw reads were error-corrected and collapsed into unique sequences by a nearest-neighbor algorithm in which closely related sequences were merged to remove PCR and sequencing errors. V, D and J gene segments were assigned by aligning CDR3 sequences to IMGT reference sequences. For a sequence to be retained, a match of at least six nucleotides to both a V gene segment and a J gene segment was required. Rearrangements were called productive when the CDR3 lacked stop codons and stayed in frame with V and J; all others were non-productive. CDR3 was defined by IMGT convention, running from the second conserved V-encoded cysteine to the conserved J-encoded phenylalanine. The earlier analysis of about 610 of the donors excluded any sequence lacking an unambiguous match to a single V gene segment. An earlier analysis of almost 600 of the donors classified V segments as functional when productive rearrangements were above 56.7% and as segregating when the standard deviation between donors was above 5%. To diagnose cytomegalovirus status from the catalog of TCR beta chain sequences, a statistical classification framework was built. V and J gene assignment, in a later analysis, came from comparing TCR nucleotide sequences with IMGT/GENE-DB human TR gene sequences. A later analysis assigned CDR3 sequences and most-parsimonious VDJ recombination scenarios with the TCRdist pipeline. In a later analysis, each TCR beta chain was defined by its CDR3 amino acid sequence together with its V-gene family, and reads lacking a unique V-gene family were excluded. In a later analysis, 550 to 650 highly shared, low-generation-probability nucleotide sequences were removed to address suspected cross-contamination and a sequencing artifact. For each public chain, a later analysis derived a clonal expansion index from normalized ranks of inferred template counts within each repertoire. In a later analysis, generation probabilities were computed using a VDJ recombination model fitted to out-of-frame rearrangements, and the results were checked against IGoR. A later analysis scored TCR-TCR, TCR-HLA and TCR-CMV co-occurrence with hypergeometric tests, applying a repertoire-size bias correction to TCR pairs. To estimate false discovery rates, a later analysis permuted the HLA or CMV assignments 20 times. In a later analysis, co-occurring TCRs were grouped using DBSCAN, with TCRdist sequence similarity added in when clustering inside HLA-allele-positive subsets. Repertoires with fewer than 30,000 or more than 120,000 public chains, plus five repertoires with anomalous nucleotide sharing, were excluded from co-occurrence clustering. TCRdb's version of the immuneACCESS table is confined to in-frame rearrangements and falls short of the full clone set. An unresolved V gene accounts for under half of the shortfall where checked; the remainder is of unknown origin. For V, J and clone size, that table is used; D and trimming come from the DNA. The sample yields 130,000 to 150,000 clones; 80% to 90% were counted once. 2.5% of the sample belongs to the ten largest clones.

Here the chain combines TRBV28 and TRBJ2-1, with 7 junctional bases fitting TRBD1. The specimen sequenced was PBMCs. The sequence was collected from a boy younger than 10 in good health and CMV-seronegative. The CDR3 protein: CASNRDSYNEQFF. Here is the DNA: TGTGCCAGCAACCGGGACAGTTACAATGAGCAGTTCTTC. When the CDR3 is completed using the reference TRBV28 and TRBJ2-1 genes on either side, the full variable domain is DVKVTQSSRYLVKRTGEKVFLECVQDMDHENMFWYRQDPGLGLRLIYFSYDVKMKEKGDIPEGYSVSREKKERFSLILESASTNQTSMYLCASNRDSYNEQFFGPGTRLTVL.